Shown below are 20 T cell receptor beta chains from a single sample sequenced in a study of T cell repertoires in cytomegalovirus infection. In TCRdb, the reads were re-called with MiXCR into one record per CDR3 protein. The sample has over 250,000 distinct CDR3 sequences; roughly 23% are singletons. The specimen sequenced was PBMCs. The source of these receptors is a human donor in good health (CMV status not recorded). Some clones in this sample may be carry-over from other donors' samples.

The V call is TRBV28, the J call TRBJ2-1; TRBD2 aligns across 10 bases. Unmatched junction bases numbered 10, after V lost 6 bases and J lost 8 bases. The germline V gene encodes CDR1 MDHEN and CDR2 SYDVKM. The CDR3 is made up of 15 amino acids. The CDR3 DNA sequence: TGTGCCAGCAGCATCAGCGGGAGGGCCGGCTATGAGCAGTTCTTC. Translated: CASSISGRAGYEQFF. The entire variable domain, with the rest obtained from reference TRBV28 and TRBJ2-1, is as follows: DVKVTQSSRYLVKRTGEKVFLECVQDMDHENMFWYRQDPGLGLRLIYFSYDVKMKEKGDIPEGYSVSREKKERFSLILESASTNQTSMYLCASSISGRAGYEQFFGPGTRLTVL.

V is TRBV5-1 and J is TRBJ2-3, with 8 bases lining up with TRBD1. Germline lookup yields CDR1 SGHRS and CDR2 YFSETQ. The CDR3 sequence is 14 residues long. The J segment lost 3 bases and the V segment lost 3 bases, leaving 3 bases of the junction unmatched. CDR3 amino acids: CASSSDRATDTQYF. The CDR3 DNA reads TGCGCCAGCAGCTCGGACAGGGCTACAGATACGCAGTATTTT.

This clonotype showed up many times. J is TRBJ1-2 and V is TRBV7-9, with D perhaps matching TRBD1 (6 bases). This CDR3 spans 13 amino acids. The ends were cut back, 5 bases at V and 3 bases at J, with 10 bases in the middle. Germline V gene data show CDR1 as SEHNR and CDR2 as FQNEAQ (reference sequence). The CDR3 DNA reads TGTGCCAGCAGCCCAGGACAGTACTATGGCTACACCTTC. Translating it yields CASSPGQYYGYTF.

A few counts support this clonotype. V gene TRBV9 combines with J gene TRBJ2-7; TRBD1 or TRBD2 may be the D gene (5 bases each). Deletions cut 1 base from V and 3 bases from J, with 14 bases between. Germline-derived CDR1 and CDR2 are SGDLS and YYNGEE. CDR3 length: 15 residues. In DNA, the CDR3 is TGTGCCAGCAGCGTATCAACCGGGACGGTCTACGAGCAGTACTTC. This translates into CASSVSTGTVYEQYF.

The chain recombines TRBV7-2 with TRBJ2-7; D possibly corresponds to TRBD2 (6 bases). Germline V lookup: CDR1 SGHTA, CDR2 FQGNSA. CDR3 size: 14 residues. Trimming took off 6 bases at V and 4 bases at J, with 16 bases between the two ends. In DNA form, the CDR3 reads TGTGCCAGCAGGAGGGGTCTAGCGTTTTACGAGCAGTACTTC. Protein product: CASRRGLAFYEQYF. Together with reference TRBV7-2 and TRBJ2-7, the CDR3 gives the full variable domain: GAGVSQSPSNKVTEKGKDVELRCDPISGHTALYWYRQSLGQGLEFLIYFQGNSAPDKSGLPSDRFSAERTGGSVSTLTIQRTQQEDSAVYLCASRRGLAFYEQYFGPGTRLTVT.

This rearrangement joins TRBV20-1 to TRBJ2-5; 8 bases match TRBD1. Unmatched junction bases numbered 1, after V lost 5 bases and J lost 5 bases. CDR1 is DFQATT and CDR2 is SNEGSKA in the germline V gene (reference sequence). The CDR3 has 11 residues. CDR3 loop: CSAYRGETQYF. Here the CDR3 DNA reads TGCAGTGCTTACAGGGGGGAGACCCAGTACTTC.

Only a few counts were recorded for this clonotype. Compared with germline, one end of the junction differs, possibly owing to a read error. This chain uses TRBV5-3 with TRBJ2-7, with 12 bases matching TRBD2. TRBV5-3 carries the ORF label, with uncertain function. The CDR3 is 15 amino acids. The CDR3 DNA reads as TGTGCCAGCAGCTCCACTAGCGGGGGGCCGGGTGAGCAGTACTTC. This gives the protein CASSSTSGGPGEQYF.

This clonotype was seen repeatedly, ten times or more. V is TRBV7-2 and J is TRBJ1-3; no reliable D call. V lost 4 bases, J lost 0 bases, and 16 bases lay in between. CDR3 length: 17 residues. CDR1 SGHTA and CDR2 FQGNSA come from the germline V gene. CDR3 region: CASSSLLLSVSGNTIYF. The CDR3, as DNA: TGTGCCAGCAGCTCCCTGTTACTCTCCGTCTCTGGAAACACCATATATTTT.

V usage is TRBV5-6 and J usage is TRBJ2-3; D is possibly TRBD2 (6 bases). The CDR3 runs 15 residues. In germline, CDR1 is SGHDT, CDR2 YYEEEE. Trimming stripped 4 bases from V and 3 bases from J, with 15 bases between. The CDR3 DNA reads TGTGCCAGCAGCCCGGGCGGGGTTGGGACAGATACGCAGTATTTT. Its translation is CASSPGGVGTDTQYF.

This clonotype was seen a few times. The genes are TRBV15 and TRBJ2-3, with D maybe TRBD2 (5 bases). V was shortened by 6 bases and J by 0 bases, with 13 bases between the two germline ends. The CDR3 totals 15 residues. The germline gives CDR1 LNHNV, CDR2 YYDKDF (reference sequence). Here the CDR3 reads CATREDGSSTDTQYF. As DNA, the CDR3 is TGTGCCACCAGGGAGGACGGATCTAGCACAGATACGCAGTATTTT.

In this sample, this clonotype turned up a few times. This chain uses TRBV6-2 or TRBV6-3 with TRBJ2-1; 13 bases match TRBD2. V lost 2 bases and J lost 2; bases outside the gene matches: 3. CDR1 MNHEY and CDR2 SVGEGT come from the germline V gene. This CDR3 region has 17 residues. CDR3 coding DNA: TGTGCCAGCAGTTACACTGGGACTAGCGGGACCTACAATGAGCAGTTCTTC. Encoded protein: CASSYTGTSGTYNEQFF.

This clonotype turned up a few times. The chain couples TRBV7-3 to TRBJ1-1, with TRBD1 matching 7 bases. V was pared by 1 base and J by 3 bases, with 14 bases of the junction left unmatched. The CDR3 length is 18 residues. Germline CDR1 SGHTA, CDR2 FQGTGA. The CDR3 nucleotides read TGTGCCAGCAGCTTAAACCCCTTCCTACAGGGGTCGGACACTGAAGCTTTCTTT. It yields the protein CASSLNPFLQGSDTEAFF.

The chain joins TRBV9 to TRBJ1-1, with a weak D call TRBD1 (5 bases). The CDR3 has 14 residues. Between the trimmed V and J ends, which lost 2 bases and 5 bases, there was a span of 13 bases. Germline assignment: CDR1 SGDLS and CDR2 YYNGEE. CDR3 amino acids: CASSVRGARTEAFF. In DNA form, the CDR3 reads TGTGCCAGCAGCGTGAGAGGGGCGCGGACTGAAGCTTTCTTT. The variable domain in full, with the rest retrieved from reference TRBV9 and TRBJ1-1, is DSGVTQTPKHLITATGQRVTLRCSPRSGDLSVYWYQQSLDQGLQFLIQYYNGEERAKGNILERFSAQQFPDLHSELNLSSLELGDSALYFCASSVRGARTEAFFGQGTRLTVV.

This clonotype was detected many times. The chain has TRBV7-9 and TRBJ2-3, with 10 nucleotides matching TRBD1. The CDR3 consists of 16 residues. Unmatched junction bases numbered 11, after V lost 5 bases and J lost 6 bases. The germline gives CDR1 SEHNR, CDR2 FQNEAQ (reference sequence). The CDR3 protein is CASSPGPTGGPDTQYF. CDR3 DNA: TGTGCCAGCAGCCCGGGACCGACAGGGGGCCCCGATACGCAGTATTTT.

The rearrangement uses TRBV5-1 and TRBJ2-5; D may be TRBD2 (6 bases). This CDR3 spans 14 amino acids. Trimming stripped 5 bases from V and 2 bases from J, with 13 bases between. Germline-derived CDR1 and CDR2 are SGHRS and YFSETQ. The CDR3 loop reads CASRMGSGQETQYF. CDR3 bases: TGCGCCAGCAGAATGGGTAGCGGACAAGAGACCCAGTACTTC.

At least ten counts were recorded for this clonotype. The J gene is TRBJ1-6, the V gene TRBV7-8; 7 nucleotides line up with TRBD1. Losses at the gene ends were 3 bases for V and 11 bases for J; bases not matched to a gene: 7. The germline V gene encodes CDR1 SGHVS and CDR2 FQNEAQ. The CDR3 runs 14 residues. The CDR3, as DNA: TGTGCCAGCAGCTTGCGGGACAGCGGAACACCCCTCCACTTT. Amino acid sequence: CASSLRDSGTPLHF.

The chain couples TRBV20-1 to TRBJ1-1; D ambiguous. Germline lookup yields CDR1 DFQATT and CDR2 SNEGSKA (reference sequence). Trimming shortened V by 1 base and J by 1 base, and 1 base separated the two germline ends. CDR3 length: 11 residues. CDR3 sequence reads: CSARANTEAFF. The CDR3 coding sequence is TGCAGTGCTAGAGCGAACACTGAAGCTTTCTTT.

The J gene is TRBJ2-2, the V gene TRBV18; no firm D call. V was pared by 4 bases and J by 4 bases, with 10 bases between. CDR1 and CDR2 (germline): KGHSH, LQKENI. The CDR3 loop spans 14 amino acids. This chain's CDR3 is CASSRKELTGELFF. The DNA of the CDR3 is TGTGCCAGCTCACGGAAAGAGCTCACCGGGGAGCTGTTTTTT.

This clonotype was picked up many times. This sequence joins TRBV6-2 or TRBV6-3 and TRBJ1-4, with D unresolved. Germline loops: CDR1 MNHEY, CDR2 SVGEGT. The CDR3 has 14 residues. V lost 5 bases, J lost 4 bases, and 11 bases lay in between. The CDR3 is CASSRLGVNEKLFF. In DNA, the CDR3 is TGTGCCAGCAGTCGTCTCGGGGTTAATGAAAAACTGTTTTTT.

This chain joins TRBV6-2 or TRBV6-3 and TRBJ2-4; 7 positions agree with TRBD2. Germline V gene data show CDR1 as MNHEY and CDR2 as SVGEGT. The J segment lost 7 bases and the V segment lost 5 bases, leaving 8 bases of the junction unmatched. The CDR3 sequence is 14 residues long. CDR3 in amino acids: CASSTGGSQNIQYF. CDR3 DNA: TGTGCCAGCAGTACCGGGGGGTCTCAGAACATTCAGTACTTC.